The rows below give T cell receptor beta chains drawn from one sample of a study of T cell changes during pregnancy in multiple sclerosis. Assay used: immunoSEQ multiplex PCR; TCRdb lists only in-frame clones, some missing. In the table there are just over 90,000 clones, roughly 89% of which are singletons. Source: peripheral blood, taken after pregnancy. The receptors were gathered from a female donor in good health, enrolled as a control in a pregnancy study. Both conserved end residues are part of each CDR3. Fields, in order: J gene, V gene, D gene, clone size, CDR3 protein, CDR3 DNA. A D gene is named only where the DNA matches it firmly. Clone size is not always given. Where it is, it says once, few, many or a class for expanded clones.

>TRBJ2-2|TRBV30|-|once
CAWRFRNTGELFF
TGTGCCTGGAGGTTTCGGAACACCGGGGAGCTGTTTTTT
>TRBJ1-1|TRBV18|-|-
CASSPEDTEAFF
TGTGCCAGCTCACCAGAGGACACTGAAGCTTTCTTT
>TRBJ2-5|TRBV6-5|-|-
CASSSPGLAETQYF
TGTGCCAGCAGTTCCCCGGGACTTGCGGAGACCCAGTACTTC
>TRBJ2-1|TRBV25-1|-|-
CASSAGTYNEQFF
TGTGCCAGCAGTGCCGGGACCTACAATGAGCAGTTCTTC
>TRBJ2-6|TRBV28|-|-
CASSPLPQGPPTNVLTF
TGTGCCAGCAGTCCCCTACCCCAGGGTCCACCGACCAACGTCCTGACTTTC
>TRBJ1-1|TRBV29-1|TRBD1|-
CSVARGQNTEAFF
TGCAGCGTCGCCAGGGGGCAGAACACTGAAGCTTTCTTT
>TRBJ2-1|TRBV10-3|-|-
CAISQRGVEGYNEQFF
TGTGCCATCAGTCAACGCGGGGTCGAAGGGTACAATGAGCAGTTCTTC
>TRBJ1-5|TRBV2|TRBD1|-
CASSERTGRQPQHF
TGTGCCAGCAGTGAAAGGACAGGGCGTCAGCCCCAGCATTTT
>TRBJ1-5|TRBV19|-|-
CASSPQQEYQPQHF
TGTGCCAGTAGTCCCCAACAGGAATATCAGCCCCAGCATTTT
>TRBJ1-3|TRBV13|-|-
CASSLGGGSGNTIYF
TGTGCCAGCAGCTTAGGGGGGGGCTCTGGAAACACCATATATTTT
>TRBJ2-3|TRBV13|TRBD1|-
CASSSAGDRGRTDTQYF
TGTGCCAGCAGCTCGGCCGGGGACAGGGGGAGGACAGATACGCAGTATTTT
>TRBJ2-3|TRBV7-8|-|-
CASSTPRGKGTQYF
TGTGCCAGCAGCACTCCTAGGGGGAAGGGTACGCAGTATTTT
>TRBJ2-7|TRBV7-2|TRBD2|-
CASSRTSGAPYEQYF
TGTGCCAGCAGCCGTACTAGCGGGGCCCCCTACGAGCAGTACTTC
>TRBJ1-1|TRBV18|-|few
CASSGFRTDTEAFF
TGTGCCAGCTCAGGTTTTCGGACAGACACTGAAGCTTTCTTT
>TRBJ2-1|TRBV29-1|TRBD2|-
CSVVMGGGQRNEQFF
TGCAGCGTCGTGATGGGCGGGGGTCAGCGCAATGAGCAGTTCTTC